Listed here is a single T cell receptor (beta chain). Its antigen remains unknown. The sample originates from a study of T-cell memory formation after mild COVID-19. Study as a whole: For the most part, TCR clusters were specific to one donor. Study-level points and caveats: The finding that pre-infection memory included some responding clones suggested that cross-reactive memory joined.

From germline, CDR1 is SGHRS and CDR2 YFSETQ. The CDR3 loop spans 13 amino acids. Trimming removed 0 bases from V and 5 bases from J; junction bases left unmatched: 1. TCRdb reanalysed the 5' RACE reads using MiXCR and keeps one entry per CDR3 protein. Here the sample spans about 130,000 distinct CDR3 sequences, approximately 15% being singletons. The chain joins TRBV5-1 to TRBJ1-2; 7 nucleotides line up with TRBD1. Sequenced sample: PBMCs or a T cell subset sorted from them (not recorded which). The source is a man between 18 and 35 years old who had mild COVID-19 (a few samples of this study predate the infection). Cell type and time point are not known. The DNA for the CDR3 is TGCGCCAGCAGCTTGGAGACAGGGTATGGCTACACCTTC. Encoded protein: CASSLETGYGYTF.